The sequence of this T cell receptor (beta chain) was determined in a study of blood T cell repertoires in COVID-19 (TCRdb year 2020). The study in broad terms: Collaborator samples came from the United States, Italy and Spain and covered acute and convalescent phases of COVID-19. The material from the prospective study consisted of cDNA or gDNA derived from T cells, B-cell-depleted T cells, or PBMCs. Deeply sampled blood TCRbeta repertoires from subjects exposed to, actively infected with, or recovered from COVID-19 were included in the dataset. The repertoires were made available in a free public database intended to serve as a resource for research on the immune response to SARS-CoV-2. Samples were obtained from the ongoing ImmuneRACE study (first 160 participants) and from 1,200 or so subjects provided by 6 global collaborators. A de-identified subject ID, COVID-19 status, age in years and sex were almost always included in the sample metadata. Where available, HLA class I and class II types were taken from metadata supplied by the sample provider and were not determined by assay-based typing.

The immunoSEQ Assay, a bias-controlled multiplex PCR, was used to amplify TCRbeta CDR3 regions from genomic DNA. The authors' pipeline ran thus. The number of nucleated cells in each sample was estimated by amplification of reference gene primers within the assay. To quantify the absolute abundance of each unique TCRbeta CDR3 rearrangement, sequence reads were collapsed and filtered. For each sample, productive Simpson clonality was calculated as the square root of Simpson's diversity index over productive rearrangements. The immuneACCESS repertoire file appears here via TCRdb, limited to in-frame rearrangements. These files lack a portion of the clones; in checked studies, under half of the deficit traces to unresolved V genes, and the cause of the others is not known. V, J and clone size are those of that table, while D and trimming were read from the DNA. The sample table holds a few hundred thousand clones, of which around 87% were seen once. The top ten clonotypes cover 1.5% to 2% of the sample.

Taken from the germline V gene (reference sequence), the CDR1 and CDR2 loops are LNHDA and SQIVND. The CDR3 starts with the cysteine, ends with the phenylalanine, and has 14 residues. The only DNA kept is the CDR3, 42 bases in frame from the first base. A distance of 11 bases separates the germline ends of V and J, which lose 6 bases and 2 bases respectively. Broader findings and caveats from the paper: Clinical and demographic metadata were provided uncurated, with the amount varying by source and participant.

Turning to this clone: No antigen is known for it. Base qualities were left out, and no much larger clone turns up one base away.

Enrolling through a virtual design, the prospective study's participants ranged in age from about 18 to 89 years and lived across some 22 United States geographic areas. To assign participants to cohorts, the prospective study relied on clinical history that participants themselves reported in a screening survey and a study questionnaire. For ImmuneRACE Cohort 3, a participant was defined as recovered based on two consecutive negative NP/OP PCR tests, clearance by a healthcare professional, or resolution of symptoms. In the prospective study, whole blood, serum and a nasopharyngeal or oropharyngeal swab were collected from each participant by mobile phlebotomists. Prospective study participants could optionally give additional blood draws and questionnaires over an approximately 2-month period. Blood samples from the prospective study were shipped frozen or at room temperature prior to DNA extraction.

This TCR came from a woman in her thirties or forties who had recovered from COVID-19. Recombination connected TRBV19 to TRBJ1-3; no D segment can be confidently identified. Sequenced material: PBMCs or T cells enriched from blood (not recorded which). The CDR3 sequence is CASSYRSPGNTIYF. The DNA is TGTGCCAGTAGCTACAGATCCCCTGGAAACACCATATATTTT.